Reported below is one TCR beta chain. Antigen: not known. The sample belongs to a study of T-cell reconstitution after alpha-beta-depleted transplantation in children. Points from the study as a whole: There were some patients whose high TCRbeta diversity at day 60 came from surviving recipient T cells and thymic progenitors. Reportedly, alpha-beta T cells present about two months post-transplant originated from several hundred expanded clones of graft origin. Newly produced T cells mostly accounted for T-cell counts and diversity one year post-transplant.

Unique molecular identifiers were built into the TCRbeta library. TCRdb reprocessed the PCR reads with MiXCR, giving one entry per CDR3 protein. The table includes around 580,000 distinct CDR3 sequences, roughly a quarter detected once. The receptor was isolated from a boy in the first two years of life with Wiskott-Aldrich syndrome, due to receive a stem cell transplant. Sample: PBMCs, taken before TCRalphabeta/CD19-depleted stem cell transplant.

CDR3 region: CASSQDGGVTYTEAFF. The DNA for the CDR3 is TGTGCCAGCAGCCAAGATGGGGGGGTAACCTACACTGAAGCTTTCTTT. The chain combines TRBV14 with TRBJ1-1; D might be TRBD1 (5 bases). Germline V gives CDR1 SGHDN, CDR2 FVKESK. V gave up 0 bases and J gave up 3 bases, with 14 bases separating them. The CDR3 is 16 residues long.